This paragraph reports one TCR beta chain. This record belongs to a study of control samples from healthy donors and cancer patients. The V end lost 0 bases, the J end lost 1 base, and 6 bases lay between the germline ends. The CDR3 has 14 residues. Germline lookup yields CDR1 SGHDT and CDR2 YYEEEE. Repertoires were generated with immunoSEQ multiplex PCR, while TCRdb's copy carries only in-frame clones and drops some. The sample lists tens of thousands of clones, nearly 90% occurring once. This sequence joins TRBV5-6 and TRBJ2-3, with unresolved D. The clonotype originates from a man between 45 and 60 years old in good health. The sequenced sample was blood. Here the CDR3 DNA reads TGTGCCAGCAGCTTGGCACCTCGCACAGATACGCAGTATTTT. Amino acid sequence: CASSLAPRTDTQYF.